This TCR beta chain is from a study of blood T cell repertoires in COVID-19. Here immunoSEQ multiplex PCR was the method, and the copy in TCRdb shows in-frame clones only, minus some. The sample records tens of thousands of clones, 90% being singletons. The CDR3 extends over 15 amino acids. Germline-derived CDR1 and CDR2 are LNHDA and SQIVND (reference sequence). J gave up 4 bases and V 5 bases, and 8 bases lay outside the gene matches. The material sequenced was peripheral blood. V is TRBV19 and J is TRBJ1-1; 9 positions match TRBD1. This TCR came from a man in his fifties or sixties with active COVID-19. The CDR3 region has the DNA TGTGCCAGTAGTCTATCGGGACAGGGCGGCACTGAAGCTTTCTTT. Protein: CASSLSGQGGTEAFF.